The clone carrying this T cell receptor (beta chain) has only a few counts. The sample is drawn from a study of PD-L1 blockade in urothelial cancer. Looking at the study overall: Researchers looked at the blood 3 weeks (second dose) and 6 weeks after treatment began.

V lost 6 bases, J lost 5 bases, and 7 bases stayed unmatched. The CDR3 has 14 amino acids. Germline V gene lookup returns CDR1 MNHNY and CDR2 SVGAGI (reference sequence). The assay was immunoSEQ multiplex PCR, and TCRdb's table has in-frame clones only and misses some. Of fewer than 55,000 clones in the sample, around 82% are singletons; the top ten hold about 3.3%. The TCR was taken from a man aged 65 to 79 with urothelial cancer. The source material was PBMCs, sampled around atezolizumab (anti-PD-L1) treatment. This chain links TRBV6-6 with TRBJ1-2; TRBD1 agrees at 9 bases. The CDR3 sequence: CASSPPTGGYGYTF. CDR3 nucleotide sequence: TGTGCCAGCAGCCCCCCGACAGGGGGATATGGCTACACCTTC.